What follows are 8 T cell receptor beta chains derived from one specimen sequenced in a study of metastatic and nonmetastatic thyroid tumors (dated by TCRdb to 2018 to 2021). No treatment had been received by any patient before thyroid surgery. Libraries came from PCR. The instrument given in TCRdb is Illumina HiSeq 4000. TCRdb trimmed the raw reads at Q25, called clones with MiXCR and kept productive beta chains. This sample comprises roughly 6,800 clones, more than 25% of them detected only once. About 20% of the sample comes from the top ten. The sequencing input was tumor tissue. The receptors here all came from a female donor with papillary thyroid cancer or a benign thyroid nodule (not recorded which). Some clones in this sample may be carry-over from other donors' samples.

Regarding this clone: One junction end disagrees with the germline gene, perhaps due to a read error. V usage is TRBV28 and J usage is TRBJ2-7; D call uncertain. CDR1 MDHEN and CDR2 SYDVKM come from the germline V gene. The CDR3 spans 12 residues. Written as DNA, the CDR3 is TGTGCCAGCAGTTTACGGCGTAGGGATCATTACTTT. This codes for CASSLRRRDHYF.

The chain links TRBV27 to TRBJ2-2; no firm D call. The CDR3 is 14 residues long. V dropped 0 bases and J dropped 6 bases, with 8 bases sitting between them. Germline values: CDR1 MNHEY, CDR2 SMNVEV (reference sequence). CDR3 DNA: TGTGCCAGCAGTTTATCTAGCAGAGCCGGGGAGCTGTTTTTT. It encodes CASSLSSRAGELFF.

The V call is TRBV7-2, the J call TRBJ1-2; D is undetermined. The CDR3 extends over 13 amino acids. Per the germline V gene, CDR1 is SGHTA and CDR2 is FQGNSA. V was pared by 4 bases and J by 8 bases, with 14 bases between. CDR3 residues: CASSSGIRIGYTF. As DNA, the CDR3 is TGTGCCAGCAGCTCGGGGATCAGAATAGGCTACACCTTC.

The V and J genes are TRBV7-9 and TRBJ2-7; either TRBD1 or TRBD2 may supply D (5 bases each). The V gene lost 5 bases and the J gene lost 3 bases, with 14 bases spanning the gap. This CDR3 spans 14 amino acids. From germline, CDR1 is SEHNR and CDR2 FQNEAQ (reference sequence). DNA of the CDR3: TGTGCCAGCAGCCACCGGGACCGAAACTACGAGCAGTACTTC. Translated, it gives CASSHRDRNYEQYF.

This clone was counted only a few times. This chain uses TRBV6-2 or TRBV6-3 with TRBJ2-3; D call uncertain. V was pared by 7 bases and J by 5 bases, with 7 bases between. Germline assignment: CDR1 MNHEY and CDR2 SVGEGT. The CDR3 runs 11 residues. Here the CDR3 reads CASTNIDTQYF. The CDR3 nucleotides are TGTGCCAGCACCAATATAGATACGCAGTATTTT.

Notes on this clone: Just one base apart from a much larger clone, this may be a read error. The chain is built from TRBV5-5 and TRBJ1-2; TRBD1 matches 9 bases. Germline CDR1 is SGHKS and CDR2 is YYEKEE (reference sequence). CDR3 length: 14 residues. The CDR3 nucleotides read TGTGCCAGCAGCCCCGGGACAGGGATTCATTGCTACGCCTTC. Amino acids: CASSPGTGIHCYAF.

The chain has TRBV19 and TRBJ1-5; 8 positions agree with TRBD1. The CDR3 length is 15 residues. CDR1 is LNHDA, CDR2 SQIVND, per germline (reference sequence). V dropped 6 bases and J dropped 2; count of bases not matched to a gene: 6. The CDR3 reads CASSPEDRGNQPQHF. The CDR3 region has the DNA TGTGCCAGTAGCCCTGAGGACAGGGGCAATCAGCCCCAGCATTTT.

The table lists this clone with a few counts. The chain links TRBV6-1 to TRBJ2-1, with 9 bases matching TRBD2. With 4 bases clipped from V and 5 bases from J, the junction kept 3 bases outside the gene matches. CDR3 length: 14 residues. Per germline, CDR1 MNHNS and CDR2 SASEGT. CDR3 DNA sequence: TGTGCCAGCAGTGCGACTAGCGGTAACAATGAGCAGTTCTTC. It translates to CASSATSGNNEQFF.